This is a list of T cell receptor beta chains from one sample in a study of CD8+ T cells in alopecia areata. Sequencing used immunoSEQ multiplex PCR; TCRdb keeps in-frame clones, though not all of them. The profile shows under 350,000 clones, roughly 60% of them singletons. The sample here was CD4+ T cells sorted from blood, taken at week 24, from a patient treated with tofacitinib. Receptors were obtained from a human donor with alopecia areata. The CDR3 runs from the conserved cysteine through the conserved F or W. D genes are given only for firm matches. Rows give clone size only sometimes, using once, few, many, or a class for an expanded clone.

clone size: .
D gene: .
J gene: TRBJ1-1
V gene: TRBV5-6
CDR3 DNA: TGTGCCAGCAGCTTAGTTCCCGGGACGCCTTCTGAAGCTTTCTTT
CDR3 protein: CASSLVPGTPSEAFF

clone size: .
D gene: TRBD2
J gene: TRBJ2-7
V gene: TRBV27
CDR3 DNA: TGTGCCAGCGGAGGCGGGGGGGTGTCGCAGTACTTC
CDR3 protein: CASGGGGVSQYF

clone size: .
D gene: .
J gene: TRBJ2-5
V gene: TRBV5-1
CDR3 DNA: TGCGCCAGCAGCGACTCAACCCAGAACAGGGAGGCCCAGTACTTC
CDR3 protein: CASSDSTQNREAQYF

clone size: .
D gene: .
J gene: TRBJ2-3
V gene: TRBV6-5
CDR3 DNA: TGTGCCAGCAGTTACAGCGGAACCCTTACAGATACGCAGTATTTT
CDR3 protein: CASSYSGTLTDTQYF

clone size: .
D gene: .
J gene: TRBJ2-1
V gene: TRBV5-1
CDR3 DNA: TGCGCCAGCAGCATCTCCCGGGAACGGCAGTTCTTC
CDR3 protein: CASSISRERQFF

clone size: few
D gene: TRBD1
J gene: TRBJ2-7
V gene: TRBV6-5
CDR3 DNA: TGTGCCAGCAGTTTCTCGACAGGGAACGAGCAGTACTTC
CDR3 protein: CASSFSTGNEQYF

clone size: .
D gene: TRBD2
J gene: TRBJ2-7
V gene: TRBV10-3
CDR3 DNA: TGTGCCATCAGTGAGTCGATAGCGGGGGAATACGAGCAGTACTTC
CDR3 protein: CAISESIAGEYEQYF

clone size: .
D gene: TRBD1
J gene: TRBJ2-7
V gene: TRBV2
CDR3 DNA: TGTGCCAGCAGTGGGTCCGGGACAGGGTACTACGAGCAGTACTTC
CDR3 protein: CASSGSGTGYYEQYF

clone size: .
D gene: .
J gene: TRBJ2-2
V gene: TRBV10-3
CDR3 DNA: TGTGCCATCAAGCGGTTGACAGCCGGGGAGCTGTTTTTT
CDR3 protein: CAIKRLTAGELFF

clone size: once
D gene: .
J gene: TRBJ1-2
V gene: TRBV29-1
CDR3 DNA: TGCAGCGTTGGTTTACGCCTCTCAGAAAGCTACACCTTC
CDR3 protein: CSVGLRLSESYTF

clone size: few
D gene: .
J gene: TRBJ1-1
V gene: TRBV30
CDR3 DNA: TGTGCCTGGCAACAGGGTTCCGAAGCTTTCTTT
CDR3 protein: CAWQQGSEAFF

clone size: few
D gene: .
J gene: TRBJ1-1
V gene: TRBV5-4
CDR3 DNA: TGTGCCAGCAGCTCGGGACAGAACACTGAAGCTTTCTTT
CDR3 protein: CASSSGQNTEAFF

clone size: .
D gene: TRBD2
J gene: TRBJ2-7
V gene: TRBV28
CDR3 DNA: TGTGCCAGCAGTAGGACTAGCGGGGGGACCTACGAGCAGTACTTC
CDR3 protein: CASSRTSGGTYEQYF

clone size: .
D gene: .
J gene: TRBJ2-7
V gene: TRBV4-1
CDR3 DNA: TGCGCCAGCAGCCATGGCCTCTCTGGCTCCTACGAGCAGTACTTC
CDR3 protein: CASSHGLSGSYEQYF

clone size: few
D gene: .
J gene: TRBJ1-1
V gene: TRBV5-1
CDR3 DNA: TGCGCCAGCAGCTTGCAGGGCAACACTGAAGCTTTCTTT
CDR3 protein: CASSLQGNTEAFF

clone size: .
D gene: .
J gene: TRBJ2-1
V gene: TRBV29-1
CDR3 DNA: TGCAGCGGGGGATTTGAACGGTACAATGAGCAGTTCTTC
CDR3 protein: CSGGFERYNEQFF

clone size: once
D gene: .
J gene: TRBJ2-5
V gene: TRBV7-9
CDR3 DNA: TGTGCCAGCAGCTTAGTGAACAGTCAAGAGACCCAGTACTTC
CDR3 protein: CASSLVNSQETQYF

clone size: .
D gene: .
J gene: TRBJ2-7
V gene: TRBV4-3
CDR3 DNA: TGCGCCAGCAGCCAAGATCTACTACCCCCAACCTACGAGCAGTACTTC
CDR3 protein: CASSQDLLPPTYEQYF

clone size: once
D gene: .
J gene: TRBJ2-3
V gene: TRBV20-1
CDR3 DNA: TGCAGTGCCCACCCAGATACGCAGTATTTT
CDR3 protein: CSAHPDTQYF

clone size: few
D gene: .
J gene: TRBJ1-1
V gene: TRBV27
CDR3 DNA: TGTGCCAGCAGTTTTGGAGGCGGGACTGAAGCTTTCTTT
CDR3 protein: CASSFGGGTEAFF

clone size: .
D gene: .
J gene: TRBJ1-1
V gene: TRBV4-3
CDR3 DNA: TGCGCCAGCAGCCAAGAGAGGGGGAACACTGAAGCTTTCTTT
CDR3 protein: CASSQERGNTEAFF

clone size: .
D gene: .
J gene: TRBJ1-3
V gene: TRBV29-1
CDR3 DNA: TGCAGCGTCCGCCTGACCGGGACATTGACAAACACCATATATTTT
CDR3 protein: CSVRLTGTLTNTIYF

clone size: few
D gene: .
J gene: TRBJ2-5
V gene: TRBV5-6
CDR3 DNA: TGTGCCAGCAGCCTCGGACGGAACCAAGAGACCCAGTACTTC
CDR3 protein: CASSLGRNQETQYF

clone size: once
D gene: .
J gene: TRBJ1-2
V gene: TRBV4-1
CDR3 DNA: TGCGCCAGCTTAGACAGGAGATATGGCTACACCTTC
CDR3 protein: CASLDRRYGYTF

clone size: few
D gene: .
J gene: TRBJ2-7
V gene: TRBV25-1
CDR3 DNA: TGTGCCAGCAGTGGCCGACTAGACGAGGCCGAGCAGTACTTC
CDR3 protein: CASSGRLDEAEQYF

clone size: .
D gene: .
J gene: TRBJ2-3
V gene: TRBV5-1
CDR3 DNA: TGCGCCAGCAGCTTGGACAGGATAGGCACAGATACGCAGTATTTT
CDR3 protein: CASSLDRIGTDTQYF

clone size: few
D gene: .
J gene: TRBJ1-5
V gene: TRBV30
CDR3 DNA: TGTGCCTGGAGTGTGAGCAGGGATCAGCCCCAGCATTTT
CDR3 protein: CAWSVSRDQPQHF

clone size: few
D gene: TRBD1
J gene: TRBJ2-1
V gene: TRBV7-7
CDR3 DNA: TGTGCTAGCAGCCCGGACAGGGCCAATGAGCAGTTCTTC
CDR3 protein: CASSPDRANEQFF

clone size: .
D gene: .
J gene: TRBJ2-1
V gene: TRBV28
CDR3 DNA: TGTGCCAGCAGCCTGGCAGGGACCTACAATGAGCAGTTCTTC
CDR3 protein: CASSLAGTYNEQFF

clone size: few
D gene: .
J gene: TRBJ1-2
V gene: TRBV30
CDR3 DNA: TGTGCCTGGACGCGATCCCCGACAGTTGACTATGGCTACACCTTC
CDR3 protein: CAWTRSPTVDYGYTF

clone size: .
D gene: .
J gene: TRBJ2-1
V gene: TRBV30
CDR3 DNA: TGTGCCTGGCAGGGGAGCTCCTACAATGAGCAGTTCTTC
CDR3 protein: CAWQGSSYNEQFF

clone size: .
D gene: .
J gene: TRBJ2-7
V gene: TRBV7-9
CDR3 DNA: TGTGCCAGCTGCGCCTCCTACGAGCAGTACTTC
CDR3 protein: CASCASYEQYF

clone size: few
D gene: TRBD1
J gene: TRBJ2-3
V gene: TRBV9
CDR3 DNA: TGTGCCAGCAGCACAAGGGGGCCAGATACGCAGTATTTT
CDR3 protein: CASSTRGPDTQYF

clone size: few
D gene: .
J gene: TRBJ1-6
V gene: TRBV7-9
CDR3 DNA: TGTGCCAGCAGTCCCTTTGGGGGGAGCTCCTATAATTCACCCCTCCACTTT
CDR3 protein: CASSPFGGSSYNSPLHF

clone size: .
D gene: TRBD1
J gene: TRBJ2-7
V gene: TRBV29-1
CDR3 DNA: TGCAGCGTCCGGACAGGGGCAACCTACGAGCAGTACTTC
CDR3 protein: CSVRTGATYEQYF

clone size: .
D gene: .
J gene: TRBJ1-3
V gene: TRBV30
CDR3 DNA: TGTGCCTTGACCGGGACGCCGGAATCTGGAAACACCATATATTTT
CDR3 protein: CALTGTPESGNTIYF

clone size: few
D gene: .
J gene: TRBJ1-1
V gene: TRBV4-1
CDR3 DNA: TGCGCCAGCAGCCAAGATGGGCAGGGGAAGAACACTGAAGCTTTCTTT
CDR3 protein: CASSQDGQGKNTEAFF